This T cell receptor (beta chain) was observed in a study of blood T cell repertoires in COVID-19. Looking at the study overall: Spain, Italy and the United States supplied samples that represented acute and convalescent COVID-19. T cells, B-cell-depleted T cells, or PBMCs supplied cDNA or gDNA.

Patients from Seattle were sampled longitudinally, starting during active infection. Here immunoSEQ multiplex PCR was the method, and the copy in TCRdb shows in-frame clones only, minus some. The repertoire holds almost 200,000 clones, with around 81% as singletons. Sequenced sample: peripheral blood. The source is a man aged 55-75 years with COVID-19, enrolled during active disease.

The CDR3 nucleotides read TGCGCCAGCAGCCCGACGGGGACAGGGCCTTCGCGGGAGCAGTACTTC. Translating gives CASSPTGTGPSREQYF. The chain recombines TRBV5-1 with TRBJ2-7; TRBD1 aligns across 9 bases. CDR3 length: 16 residues. Germline V gene sequence: CDR1 SGHRS, CDR2 YFSETQ. Unmatched junction bases numbered 15, after V lost 4 bases and J lost 7 bases.